This T cell receptor (beta chain) was documented in a study of T and B cells in COVID-19 patients. Study outcomes and limitations: In COVID-19 patients, T cell receptor beta variable and joining gene use was reportedly strongly skewed.

Each TRB amplification used about 250-550 ng of genomic DNA from blood. After removal of 6 bases from V and 10 bases from J, the junction contained 10 bases not matched to a gene. CDR3 size: 14 residues. On this clonotype: Its antigen is undetermined.

TRB rearrangements were amplified by multiplex PCR with BIOMED2 TRB-A/B primers. TCRdb analysed the multiplex PCR reads with MiXCR anew, one entry per CDR3 protein. This table holds around 16,000 distinct CDR3 sequences, approximately 26% found once. The chain recombines TRBV12-3 or TRBV12-4 with TRBJ2-1; 9 nucleotides match TRBD1. Material: blood. The clonotype was recovered from a human donor who had recovered from COVID-19. CDR3 in DNA: TGTGCCAGCAGCCGGGGGACAGGGATAGGGGAGCAGTTCTTC. Translated: CASSRGTGIGEQFF.